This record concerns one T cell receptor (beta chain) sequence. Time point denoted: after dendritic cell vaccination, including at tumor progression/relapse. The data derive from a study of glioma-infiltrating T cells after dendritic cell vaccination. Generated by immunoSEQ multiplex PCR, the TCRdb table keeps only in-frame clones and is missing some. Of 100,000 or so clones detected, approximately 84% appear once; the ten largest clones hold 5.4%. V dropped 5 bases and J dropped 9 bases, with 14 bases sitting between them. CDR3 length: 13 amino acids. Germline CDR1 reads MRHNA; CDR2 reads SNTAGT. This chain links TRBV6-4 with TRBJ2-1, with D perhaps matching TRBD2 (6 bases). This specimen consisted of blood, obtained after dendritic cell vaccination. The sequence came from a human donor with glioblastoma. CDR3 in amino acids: CASSWDWKGEQFF. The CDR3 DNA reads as TGTGCCAGCAGTTGGGACTGGAAAGGTGAGCAGTTCTTC.